This TCR beta chain was captured in a study of blood T cell repertoires in COVID-19. Turning to the study itself: The origin of the acute and convalescent COVID-19 samples was the United States, Italy and Spain.

Trimming removed 4 bases from V and 0 bases from J, with 8 bases in between. There are 13 residues in the CDR3. The V gene's germline CDR1 is SGHNT and CDR2 YYREEE (reference sequence). Recruits, aged roughly 18 to 100 years, lived in 24 US areas. Participants' reported clinical history set cohort assignment. In the source study's methods: Nucleated cell counts were estimated from reference gene primer amplification. Using immunoSEQ multiplex PCR, the repertoire was profiled, and TCRdb retains in-frame clones only, with some absent. That table furnishes V, J and clone size, whereas the DNA furnished D and trimming. This sample has 200,000 or so clones, with 70% to 85% found just once. Regarding this clone: It may be a read error: a sequence one base away is much more abundant.

The sample was PBMCs or T cells enriched from blood (not recorded which). The V gene is TRBV5-4, the J gene TRBJ2-7; TRBD2 is a possible D gene (5 bases). The receptor's source is a woman aged 40 to 50 with acute COVID-19. CDR3 nucleotides: TGTGCCAGCAGCCCCGGACTCTCCTACGAGCAGTACTTC. Translated, it gives CASSPGLSYEQYF. The full variable domain, completed using reference TRBV5-4 and TRBJ2-7, is ETGVTQSPTHLIKTRGQQVTLRCSSQSGHNTVSWYQQALGQGPQFIFQYYREEENGRGNFPPRFSGLQFPNYSSELNVNALELDDSALYLCASSPGLSYEQYFGPGTRLTVT.